These T cell receptor beta chains were read from a single sample in a study of T cells in Graves' hyperthyroidism and ophthalmopathy. TCRdb used MiXCR to reprocess the multiplex PCR reads, holding one entry per CDR3 protein. Found here are about 55,000 distinct CDR3 sequences, around 53% of them singletons; the top ten hold approximately 3.6%. Sequenced material: blood. These receptors were obtained from a woman aged 55-69 years with Graves' ophthalmopathy. The CDR3 runs from the conserved cysteine through the conserved F or W. A D gene is named only where the DNA matches it firmly. Part of the rows lack a size; the others show once, few, many or a class for expanded clones.

TRBJ2-3,many,TRBV29-1,TRBD2,CSVASISGGALDTQYF,TGCAGCGTCGCCTCAATTAGCGGGGGGGCCTTAGATACGCAGTATTTT
TRBJ2-2,.,TRBV12-3/TRBV12-4,TRBD1,CASSLTGDGELFF,TGTGCCAGCAGTTTAACAGGGGACGGGGAGCTGTTTTTT
TRBJ1-6,once,TRBV28,TRBD1,CASQGDRVGPLHF,TGTGCCAGCCAGGGGGACAGGGTTGGGCCCCTCCACTTT
TRBJ1-2,many,TRBV12-3/TRBV12-4,.,CASSLTNYGYTF,TGTGCCAGCAGTTTAACTAACTATGGCTACACCTTC
TRBJ2-1,.,TRBV29-1,.,CSGRVRDNEQFF,TGCAGCGGGAGGGTCCGGGACAATGAGCAGTTCTTC
TRBJ2-1,once,TRBV7-3,TRBD2,CASSSGLAGAYNEQFF,TGTGCCAGCAGCTCGGGACTAGCGGGAGCCTACAATGAGCAGTTCTTC
TRBJ1-6,medium-sized,TRBV6-4,.,CASSDPPDGHNSPLHF,TGTGCCAGCAGTGACCCACCGGACGGGCACAACTCACCCCTCCACTTT
TRBJ2-5,few,TRBV7-7,.,CASSLMAGQETQYF,TGTGCTAGCAGCTTAATGGCAGGCCAAGAGACCCAGTACTTC
TRBJ1-2,.,TRBV7-9,.,CASSFYICSAWGQYPFGYTF,.
TRBJ2-1,once,TRBV20-1,TRBD2,CSARAPLGLAGVYNEQFF,TGCAGTGCTAGAGCCCCCTTGGGACTAGCGGGAGTCTACAATGAGCAGTTCTTC
TRBJ2-6,medium-sized,TRBV10-3,.,CAISDNSGANVLTF,TGTGCCATCAGTGACAACTCTGGGGCCAACGTCCTGACTTTC
TRBJ2-7,.,TRBV4-2,TRBD2,CASSQDRSGIYEQYF,TGTGCCAGCAGCCAAGATCGTAGCGGGATCTACGAGCAGTACTTC
TRBJ2-1,many,TRBV11-2,TRBD2,CASSLAGLALGEQFF,TGTGCCAGCAGCTTAGCTGGACTAGCGCTGGGTGAGCAGTTCTTC
TRBJ1-1,.,TRBV20-1,.,CSAPGGLNTEAFF,TGCAGTGCCCCCGGGGGATTAAACACTGAAGCTTTCTTT
TRBJ1-2,.,TRBV29-1,.,CSVEAEPGDYGYTF,TGCAGCGTTGAAGCGGAACCGGGCGACTATGGCTACACCTTC
TRBJ2-3,many,TRBV13,.,CASSLRGEASTQYF,TGTGCCAGCAGCTTACGAGGGGAGGCTTCTACGCAGTATTTT
TRBJ2-7,many,TRBV20-1,.,CSARDRAVGDLRTYEQYF,TGCAGTGCTAGAGATAGGGCTGTTGGGGACTTACGAACCTACGAGCAGTACTTC
TRBJ2-1,.,TRBV15,.,CATSMDDWGEQFF,TGTGCCACCAGCATGGACGACTGGGGCGAGCAGTTCTTC
TRBJ1-2,.,TRBV19,TRBD1,CASTSGGQGATNYGYTF,TGTGCCAGTACCTCAGGGGGACAGGGGGCAACCAACTATGGCTACACCTTC
TRBJ2-2,.,TRBV20-1,TRBD1,CSARPPTGMNTGELFF,TGCAGTGCTAGGCCGCCGACAGGGATGAACACTGGGGAGCTGTTTTTT
TRBJ2-1,.,TRBV7-2,.,CASSLAGSYNEQFF,TGTGCCAGCAGCTTGGCAGGCTCCTACAATGAGCAGTTCTTC
TRBJ2-1,.,TRBV6-1,TRBD2,CATGTSRQFF,TGTGCCACCGGGACTAGCAGACAGTTCTTC
TRBJ1-1,many,TRBV2,.,CASNLDPITEAFF,TGTGCCAGCAATCTCGATCCGATCACTGAAGCTTTCTTT
TRBJ2-5,.,TRBV3-1,TRBD1,CASSFGQGGVRAQYF,TGTGCCAGCAGCTTCGGACAGGGGGGGGTAAGGGCCCAGTACTTC
TRBJ2-7,many,TRBV9,TRBD1,CASKRKEPQDRARFEQYF,TGTGCCAGCAAGCGGAAAGAGCCGCAGGACAGGGCCAGATTCGAGCAGTACTTC
TRBJ2-1,.,TRBV2,.,CASSPGSDEQFF,TGTGCCAGCAGTCCAGGTTCTGATGAGCAGTTCTTC
TRBJ1-4,many,TRBV30,.,CAWSMQEKLFF,TGTGCCTGGAGCATGCAAGAAAAACTGTTTTTT
TRBJ1-6,.,TRBV7-6,.,CASSLGPGNYNSPLHF,TGTGCCAGCAGCTTAGGGCCGGGAAACTATAATTCACCCCTCCACTTT
TRBJ1-1,.,TRBV12-3/TRBV12-4,.,CASSLARGTEAFF,TGTGCCAGCAGTTTAGCGCGGGGCACTGAAGCTTTCTTT
TRBJ1-6,many,TRBV20-1,.,CSAEEGVGYNSPLHF,TGCAGTGCTGAAGAGGGGGTCGGCTATAATTCACCCCTCCACTTT
TRBJ2-6,many,TRBV5-6,.,CASSLGQGVPGANVLTF,TGTGCCAGCAGCTTGGGTCAGGGAGTTCCTGGGGCCAACGTCCTGACTTTC
TRBJ2-2,.,TRBV7-3,TRBD2,CASSKTSGGLFF,TGCGCCAGCAGCAAGACTAGCGGGGGGCTGTTTTTT
TRBJ2-1,many,TRBV11-3,TRBD1,CASSSRDRAYNEQFF,TGTGCCAGCAGCTCCCGGGACAGGGCCTACAATGAGCAGTTCTTC
TRBJ2-5,.,TRBV7-2,TRBD1,CASSLQSSGQGEETQYF,TGTGCCAGCAGCTTACAGTCTAGCGGACAGGGGGAAGAGACCCAGTACTTC
TRBJ1-6,many,TRBV3-1,.,CASSQDEGGSPLHF,TGTGCCAGCAGCCAAGATGAGGGAGGTTCACCCCTCCACTTT
TRBJ1-2,few,TRBV18,TRBD1,CASSPRGGSDGYTF,TGTGCCAGCTCACCACGAGGGGGCTCAGATGGCTACACCTTC
TRBJ2-7,many,TRBV7-9,TRBD2,CASSSTTRDSGDYEQYF,TGTGCCAGCAGCTCGACAACCCGTGATAGCGGGGACTACGAGCAGTACTTC
TRBJ1-1,once,TRBV19,TRBD1,CASSVRAGGLTEASF,TGTGCCAGTAGTGTAAGGGCAGGGGGCCTCACTGAAGCTTCCTTT
TRBJ2-3,.,TRBV6-4,TRBD2,CASGGVGDPDTQYF,TGTGCCAGCGGGGGGGTGGGAGACCCAGATACGCAGTATTTT
TRBJ2-3,many,TRBV3-1,TRBD1,CASSRTGDPDTQYF,TGTGCCAGCAGCCGAACAGGGGACCCAGATACGCAGTATTTT
TRBJ2-2,few,TRBV7-3,TRBD1,CASSLWQGDGELFF,TGTGCCAGCAGCTTATGGCAGGGGGACGGGGAGCTGTTTTTT
TRBJ2-3,many,TRBV7-6,.,CASSPRPSTDTQYF,TGTGCCAGCAGCCCCCGTCCAAGCACAGATACGCAGTATTTT
TRBJ2-6,.,TRBV20-1,.,CSARVTGANVLTF,TGCAGTGCTAGAGTAACTGGGGCCAACGTCCTGACTTTC
TRBJ2-2,.,TRBV5-8,TRBD2,CASRTGTSGELFF,TGTGCCAGCAGGACCGGGACTAGCGGGGAGCTGTTTTTT
TRBJ2-1,many,TRBV6-2/TRBV6-3,TRBD2,CASSKLAEQFF,TGTGCCAGCAGCAAACTAGCGGAGCAGTTCTTC
TRBJ2-1,many,TRBV20-1,.,CSARVEFSRGGNSYNEQFF,TGCAGTGCTAGAGTTGAATTCTCTCGTGGGGGGAACTCCTACAATGAGCAGTTCTTC
TRBJ2-3,many,TRBV6-2/TRBV6-3,.,CASSSSAGATDTQYF,TGTGCCAGCAGTTCCTCGGCGGGGGCAACAGATACGCAGTATTTT
TRBJ1-2,medium-sized,TRBV10-3,.,CAISESSLSMGYTF,TGTGCCATCAGTGAGTCGTCGCTATCTATGGGCTACACCTTC
TRBJ2-2,.,TRBV7-2,.,CASNIGTDTGELFF,TGTGCCAGCAACATAGGGACGGACACCGGTGAGCTGTTTTTT
TRBJ2-5,many,TRBV10-3,.,CAISEVAGVETQYF,TGTGCCATCAGTGAGGTAGCAGGGGTGGAGACCCAGTACTTC
TRBJ2-1,many,TRBV5-8,.,CASSTRDGRNEQFF,TGTGCCAGCAGCACCCGGGACGGTCGCAATGAGCAGTTCTTC
TRBJ2-1,.,TRBV7-2,.,CASSPPLGGAYNEQFF,TGTGCCAGCAGCCCTCCTCTGGGCGGGGCCTACAATGAGCAGTTCTTC
TRBJ2-1,once,TRBV29-1,TRBD2,CSLGLAGGNEQFF,TGCAGCTTGGGACTAGCGGGGGGCAATGAGCAGTTCTTC
TRBJ1-4,.,TRBV6-1,.,CASSEQGEKLFF,TGTGCCAGCAGTGAACAGGGTGAAAAACTGTTTTTT
TRBJ2-1,few,TRBV7-9,.,CASDPGGTDEQFF,TGTGCCAGCGACCCCGGCGGGACCGATGAGCAGTTCTTC